A selection of T cell receptor beta chains follows, all from one sample in a study of blood T cells in healthy people across ages. TCRdb re-analysed the 5' RACE reads in MiXCR, keeping a single row per CDR3 protein. Here the sample spans around 1,600,000 distinct CDR3 sequences, approximately 39% being singletons. The sequenced sample was blood. The source is a woman aged 18-29 years in good health. The CDR3 runs from the conserved cysteine through the conserved F or W. Each record gives: J gene, D gene, clone size, V gene, CDR3 protein, CDR3 DNA. D genes are given only for firm matches. Size is stated for part of the rows, as once, few or many counts, or as a class when the clone is expanded.

TRBJ2-7 . few TRBV27 CASSFSGTSYEQYF TGTGCCAGCAGTTTCAGCGGAACCTCCTACGAGCAGTACTTC
TRBJ2-3 TRBD2 . TRBV6-2/TRBV6-3 CASRPGGLGADTQYF TGTGCCAGCAGACCGGGGGGTCTTGGGGCAGATACGCAGTATTTT
TRBJ2-7 . . TRBV7-3 CASSLIGDSYEQYF TGTGCCAGCAGCTTAATCGGGGATTCCTACGAGCAGTACTTC
TRBJ2-5 . few TRBV3-1 CASSQEGHRWETQYF TGTGCCAGCAGCCAAGAAGGACATCGGTGGGAGACCCAGTACTTC
TRBJ2-3 TRBD2 few TRBV4-1 CASSQEASGSPDTQYF TGCGCCAGCAGCCAAGAAGCTAGCGGGAGCCCAGATACGCAGTATTTT
TRBJ2-1 . few TRBV20-1 CSARGGPGDEQFF TGCAGTGCTAGAGGGGGCCCAGGCGATGAGCAGTTCTTC
TRBJ1-4 . few TRBV6-2/TRBV6-3 CASRTNMGELFF TGTGCCAGCAGAACCAACATGGGAGAACTGTTTTTT
TRBJ2-5 TRBD2 . TRBV20-1 CSATPGLAGGLPPTQYF TGCAGTGCTACACCCGGACTAGCGGGGGGGCTCCCCCCAACCCAGTACTTC
TRBJ1-5 . . TRBV30 CAYTKGLGSNQPQHF TGTGCCTACACAAAGGGGCTAGGGAGCAATCAGCCCCAGCATTTT
TRBJ2-1 TRBD2 . TRBV12-3/TRBV12-4 CASSPRGGLEQFF TGTGCCAGCAGCCCACGTGGGGGACTAGAGCAGTTCTTC
TRBJ2-5 . . TRBV30 CAWSAQIQETQYF TGTGCCTGGAGTGCTCAAATACAAGAGACCCAGTACTTC
TRBJ1-1 TRBD1 few TRBV29-1 CSVVGTEEGNTEAFF TGCAGCGTTGTGGGGACAGAAGAGGGAAACACTGAAGCTTTCTTT
TRBJ2-1 . . TRBV4-3 CASSQKGGLNEQFF TGCGCCAGCAGCCAAAAGGGGGGCCTGAATGAGCAGTTCTTC
TRBJ2-1 . few TRBV27 CASGLAGTNEQFF TGTGCCAGCGGCCTCGCGGGAACCAATGAGCAGTTCTTC
TRBJ2-1 . . TRBV12-5 CASGLSSSYNEQFF TGTGCTAGTGGTTTGTCCAGCTCCTACAATGAGCAGTTCTTC
TRBJ2-3 . . TRBV5-5 CASSLGEQGTDTQYF TGTGCCAGCAGCTTGGGAGAGCAAGGGACAGATACGCAGTATTTT
TRBJ2-1 TRBD2 . TRBV12-3/TRBV12-4 CASSFTGTSGASSYNEQFF TGTGCCAGCAGTTTCACCGGGACTAGCGGAGCAAGCTCCTACAATGAGCAGTTCTTC
TRBJ1-5 . . TRBV3-1 CASSHGRSGNQPQHF TGTGCCAGCAGCCATGGAAGGAGCGGCAATCAGCCCCAGCATTTT
TRBJ2-2 . . TRBV4-3 CASSRKRGVSGELFF TGCGCCAGCAGCCGTAAAAGGGGCGTCTCCGGGGAGCTGTTTTTT
TRBJ2-1 . . TRBV12-3/TRBV12-4 CASSLTGVSYNEQFF TGTGCCAGCAGTTTAACGGGAGTCTCCTACAATGAGCAGTTCTTC
TRBJ1-2 . few TRBV7-2 CASSIPGRSYGYTF TGTGCCAGCAGCATCCCGGGACGGAGCTATGGCTACACCTTC
TRBJ2-7 . . TRBV28 CASKSSGYMDEQYF TGTGCCAGCAAATCCTCGGGGTATATGGACGAGCAGTACTTC
TRBJ2-1 TRBD2 . TRBV11-2 CASRRGLAGPEQFF TGTGCCAGCAGACGCGGACTAGCGGGACCGGAGCAGTTCTTC
TRBJ2-1 TRBD2 . TRBV2 CASSEGQAGVYEQFF TGTGCCAGCAGTGAAGGTCAAGCGGGGGTCTATGAGCAGTTCTTC
TRBJ2-5 . . TRBV6-6 CASRVSEETQYF TGTGCCAGCCGGGTTTCGGAAGAGACCCAGTACTTC
TRBJ2-6 . . TRBV14 CASSRDSSDNVLTF TGTGCCAGCAGCCGAGACAGCTCCGACAACGTCCTGACTTTC
TRBJ1-5 . . TRBV6-2/TRBV6-3 CASSNRDSQHF TGTGCCAGCAGTAACAGGGATTCCCAGCATTTT
TRBJ1-4 . . TRBV14 CASSQDFRNSNEKLFF TGTGCCAGCAGCCAAGATTTCCGGAACTCTAATGAAAAACTGTTTTTT
TRBJ1-4 . . TRBV7-9 CASSLRVSGEKLFF TGTGCCAGCAGCTTGAGGGTTTCCGGTGAAAAACTGTTTTTT
TRBJ2-4 . . TRBV6-5 CASSSLREAGAKNIQYF TGTGCCAGCAGTTCCCTCAGAGAAGCGGGAGCCAAAAACATTCAGTACTTC
TRBJ2-1 TRBD1 few TRBV6-5 CASSYSRQGIEQFF TGTGCCAGCAGTTACTCGCGACAGGGGATCGAGCAGTTCTTC
TRBJ2-7 . many TRBV7-9 CASSLDSSYEQYF TGTGCCAGCAGCTTAGACAGCTCCTACGAGCAGTACTTC
TRBJ2-1 . few TRBV28 CASCLGGGRLANEQFF TGTGCCAGCTGTCTGGGAGGGGGGAGGCTGGCTAATGAGCAGTTCTTC
TRBJ1-5 . . TRBV27 CASSSSLSWNQPQHF TGTGCCAGCAGTTCATCACTCTCGTGGAATCAGCCCCAGCATTTT
TRBJ2-1 TRBD2 few TRBV4-2 CASSQESLASYNEQFF TGTGCCAGCAGCCAAGAATCACTAGCGAGTTACAATGAGCAGTTCTTC
TRBJ2-5 TRBD1 few TRBV14 CASSPRWDSLERYF TGTGCCAGCAGCCCGAGATGGGACAGTCTCGAGCGGTACTTC
TRBJ2-3 . . TRBV3-1 CASSQDGASRTQYF TGTGCCAGCAGCCAAGATGGAGCCTCCCGAACGCAGTATTTT
TRBJ1-2 TRBD1 . TRBV29-1 CSVEATDRNYGYTF TGCAGCGTTGAAGCCACGGACAGGAACTATGGCTACACCTTC
TRBJ2-1 . . TRBV9 CASSVVGGPYNEQFF TGTGCCAGCAGCGTTGTAGGGGGGCCCTACAATGAGCAGTTCTTC
TRBJ1-6 . . TRBV25-1 CASSEGRLDNSPLHF TGTGCCAGCAGTGAAGGCAGGTTAGATAATTCACCCCTCCACTTT
TRBJ2-2 . few TRBV5-1 CASSVKDTGELFF TGCGCCAGCAGCGTGAAGGACACCGGGGAGCTGTTTTTT
TRBJ1-6 . few TRBV7-2 CASSFPGPLHF TGTGCCAGCAGCTTCCCCGGCCCCCTCCACTTT
TRBJ1-6 . few TRBV6-6 CASSKKYNSPLHF TGTGCCAGCAGTAAGAAATATAATTCACCCCTCCACTTT
TRBJ2-3 . few TRBV20-1 CSAMRRPFTDTQYF TGCAGTGCGATGCGACGACCCTTCACAGATACGCAGTATTTT
TRBJ1-2 . few TRBV7-8 CASSLGPRGRLNYGYTF TGTGCCAGCAGCTTAGGACCCAGGGGACGGCTGAACTATGGCTACACCTTC
TRBJ2-3 . . TRBV12-3/TRBV12-4 CASSFDLPRHTQYF TGTGCCAGCAGTTTTGACCTCCCGCGGCATACGCAGTATTTT
TRBJ2-7 TRBD2 . TRBV27 CASSLVAGVFEQYF TGTGCCAGCAGTTTAGTAGCGGGAGTGTTCGAGCAGTACTTC
TRBJ2-7 . . TRBV20-1 CSASSPSYEQYF TGCAGTGCTAGCTCGCCCTCCTACGAGCAGTACTTC
TRBJ2-1 TRBD1 many TRBV29-1 CSVPGQSNNEQFF TGCAGCGTTCCGGGACAGAGTAACAATGAGCAGTTCTTC
TRBJ1-2 . many TRBV9 CASSRGGYGYTF TGTGCCAGCAGCCGAGGGGGCTATGGCTACACCTTC
TRBJ1-2 . . TRBV29-1 CSVGAAGRGYTF TGCAGCGTTGGGGCGGCGGGTCGTGGCTACACCTTC
TRBJ2-7 . . TRBV5-1 CAGSLEDGRKVSYEQYF TGCGCCGGCAGCTTGGAAGACGGAAGAAAAGTTTCCTACGAGCAGTACTTC
TRBJ2-3 TRBD2 few TRBV9 CASSPRLAGLLPDTQYF TGTGCCAGCAGCCCCCGACTAGCGGGGTTACTCCCGGATACGCAGTATTTT
TRBJ2-3 TRBD1 . TRBV5-1 CASSSRQGGSRTQYF TGCGCCAGCAGCTCCCGACAGGGGGGTTCGCGTACGCAGTATTTT